What follows is one TCR beta chain and its context. Its antigen target is currently unknown. No much larger clonotype is one base removed from it; base qualities were not supplied. V is pared back by 4 bases and J by 1 base, with 11 bases lying between the germline termini. Spanning cysteine to phenylalanine, the CDR3 consists of 14 amino acids. Just the 42-base CDR3 DNA is kept, in frame starting at base 1. The CDR1 and CDR2 encoded by the germline V gene (reference sequence) are LNHDA and SQIVND. These data belong to a study of molecular identifiers for immune sequencing clone quantification (dated by TCRdb to 2016 to 2019). About the investigation overall: For a replicate experiment, the RNA from either about 20,000 or 100,000 naive CD8 T cells was divided into five aliquots, and four of those aliquots went on to sequencing. This methods study used CD8 T cells to benchmark TCR RNA copy counting and molecular-identifier clustering-based TCR repertoire sequencing (MIDCIRS).

Naive CD8 T cell libraries were made from roughly 21,000 to 960,000 sorted cells using 10%, 30% or 50% of purified RNA. Naive CD8 T cells, defined as CD8+CD4-CCR7+CD45RA+, were FACS-sorted into RLT Plus buffer on a BD FACSAria II. Nine to eleven TCR copies' worth of Jurkat RNA were spiked into roughly 19,000-1,000,000 naive CD8 T cell samples to test detection sensitivity. CD8 T cells were enriched with RosetteSep CD8+ T Cell Enrichment Cocktail and Ficoll-Paque, followed by ACK red cell lysis. The library came from PCR. The sequencing machine was a NextSeq 500. Preparation of bulk TCR libraries followed a previously described approach, with the TCR primers listed in Table S5. The Qiagen AllPrep DNA/RNA kit was used to purify total RNA. Before analysis, reads from multiple sequencing runs of the same library were pooled. The source study handled its data this way. Only reads with exact TCR constant sequence were kept, trimmed to 150 nt, and grouped by their 12-nt molecular barcodes. Reads inside each barcode group were sub-clustered using a 15% Levenshtein threshold, and a quality-weighted consensus sequence was constructed for each RNA molecule. Non-functional sequences were removed, as were lower-count sequences one edit away from another. Based on fitting two negative binomial distributions, any barcode sub-cluster with under 20% of the maximum read count was discarded. Starting from the raw public reads, TCRdb applied fastp trimming at Q25, assembled clones with MiXCR and retained in-frame beta chains. Rows with a matching CDR3 protein are joined into one entry that keeps the most common DNA and genes. TCRdb's processing, not the authors', yielded these V and J calls. For this sample there are about 630,000 distinct CDR3 sequences; over 25% appear just once. The ten most abundant clones make up about 0.81% of the sample.

Broad study findings and their caveats: The naive libraries included spiked-in Jurkat TCR RNA (around 9 copies' worth), and this RNA is not part of the donor repertoire. Even against a background of about a million naive CD8 T cells, spiked-in Jurkat TCR RNA amounting to a single cell's worth was reported to be detectable. When barcode sub-clustering was omitted, TCR diversity was inflated by chimeric consensus sequences, with chimeras reaching as high as 47%. In CMV-specific effector cells, clones with more than 20 RNA copies accounted for over 99% of molecules, whereas in naive cells such clones accounted for under 1%. Identical TCR molecules sharing a barcode could cause highly expanded clone sizes to be underestimated. Modeling gave 3 to 3.5 recovered TCR RNA copies per cell versus 8 to 10 by digital PCR, implying about 30% capture efficiency.

Sequenced material: naive CD8+ T cells from blood, with Jurkat cell RNA spiked in. This specimen's cell subset or site label, per the study, means: FACS-sorted CD8+CD4-CCR7+CD45RA+ naive T cells. The source is a human donor in good health. Some libraries in this study had Jurkat cell RNA spiked in. The rearrangement combines TRBV19 with TRBJ2-7, and the D gene may be TRBD2, 6 bases matching. The CDR3 in this case is CASSTRGASYEQYF. The DNA sequence follows: TGTGCCAGTAGTACTCGCGGGGCTTCCTACGAGCAGTACTTC.